These 20 T cell receptor beta chains were sequenced from one sample in a study of beta chain features in type 1 diabetes. The sequenced template was cDNA made from the entire isolated RNA. TCRdb's table, derived via immunoSEQ multiplex PCR, lists solely in-frame clones and lacks some. This table has 150,000 to 170,000 clones, around 8% appearing once. The specimen sequenced was central memory CD4+ T cells from blood. The source is a man younger than 35 in good health.

This clone was detected only a few times. This chain joins TRBV7-6 and TRBJ1-1; TRBD1 agrees at 8 bases. V shed 2 bases, J shed 7 bases, and the junction held 6 bases outside the gene matches. In germline, CDR1 is SGHVS, CDR2 FNYEAQ. The CDR3 is made up of 14 amino acids. The CDR3 DNA is TGTGCCAGCAGCTTAACCGGGACAGGCAGTGAAGCTTTCTTT. The encoded protein is CASSLTGTGSEAFF.

V usage is TRBV6-1 and J usage is TRBJ2-2, with D perhaps matching TRBD1 (5 bases). The CDR3 covers 13 residues. The germline V gene encodes CDR1 MNHNS and CDR2 SASEGT. Deletions cut 6 bases from V and 4 bases from J, with 9 bases between. DNA of the CDR3: TGTGCCAGCAGGGCAGGGTCCACCGGGGAGCTGTTTTTT. Translated, it gives CASRAGSTGELFF.

This clone was found many times. V gene TRBV29-1 combines with J gene TRBJ1-4, with D tentatively TRBD1 (5 bases). CDR3 length: 13 amino acids. The V end was cut by 7 bases, the J end by 7 bases, with 16 bases between. Germline lookup yields CDR1 SQVTM and CDR2 ANQGSEA. The CDR3 loop reads CSAQGFSGEKLFF. CDR3 DNA: TGCAGCGCCCAGGGCTTCTCGGGTGAAAAACTGTTTTTT. Full variable domain (rest looked up from reference TRBV29-1 and TRBJ1-4): SAVISQKPSRDICQRGTSLTIQCQVDSQVTMMFWYRQQPGQSLTLIATANQGSEATYESGFVIDKFPISRPNLTFSTLTVSNMSPEDSSIYLCSAQGFSGEKLFFGSGTQLSVL.

This clone has only a few counts. The chain couples TRBV4-2 to TRBJ2-1, with 8 bases fitting TRBD2. Per germline, CDR1 LGHNA and CDR2 YNFKEQ. This CDR3 region has 14 residues. After removal of 3 bases from V and 4 bases from J, the junction contained 2 bases not matched to a gene. CDR3: CASSQAGGYNEQFF. CDR3 coding DNA: TGTGCCAGCAGCCAGGCGGGAGGTTACAATGAGCAGTTCTTC.

Notes on this clone: Other nucleotide sequences from this sample produce the same CDR3. Here the CDR3 reads CSVGQGSTDTQYF. CDR3 in DNA: TGCAGCGTAGGACAGGGCAGCACAGATACGCAGTATTTT. This chain joins TRBV29-1 and TRBJ2-3, with 8 positions matching TRBD1. V gave up 6 bases and J gave up 0 bases; unmatched junction bases: 2. Per germline, CDR1 SQVTM and CDR2 ANQGSEA. The CDR3 has 13 residues.

The chain uses TRBV6-6 and TRBJ2-7, with 7 bases that match TRBD2. Germline-derived CDR1 and CDR2 are MNHNY and SVGAGI (reference sequence). Germline trimming cut 2 bases from V and 7 bases from J; bases unmatched to any gene: 2. CDR3 length: 12 amino acids. CDR3 sequence: CASSYLGGEQYF. CDR3 DNA: TGTGCCAGCAGTTACCTGGGAGGGGAGCAGTACTTC.

The chain uses TRBV7-6 and TRBJ2-1; possible D gene TRBD2, 6 bases. The CDR3 contains 14 residues. The V gene's germline CDR1 is SGHVS and CDR2 FNYEAQ. V was clipped by 0 bases and J by 9 bases, with 12 bases between them. The CDR3 spells CASSLARQGGEQFF. Written as DNA, the CDR3 is TGTGCCAGCAGCTTAGCGCGGCAGGGAGGTGAGCAGTTCTTC.

This clone was counted only a few times. This chain joins TRBV30 and TRBJ1-4; D gene uncertain. CDR1 GTSNPN and CDR2 SVGIG come from the germline V gene (reference sequence). V was clipped by 7 bases and J by 0 bases, with 9 bases between them. The CDR3 has 13 residues. CDR3 in DNA: TGTGCCTCCAGGCGAGCAACTAATGAAAAACTGTTTTTT. Its translation is CASRRATNEKLFF.

This clone was counted between two and nine times. V gene TRBV7-2 combines with J gene TRBJ2-1; 9 bases fit TRBD2. Per the germline V gene, CDR1 is SGHTA and CDR2 is FQGNSA. The CDR3 has 14 amino acids. With 10 bases clipped from V and 4 bases from J, the junction kept 8 bases outside the gene matches. The CDR3 protein is CATHSGSSYNEQFF. DNA of the CDR3: TGTGCCACCCATAGCGGGAGTTCGTACAATGAGCAGTTCTTC.

The rearrangement links TRBV6-1 to TRBJ1-5; D is unclear. The CDR3 totals 12 residues. The V end lost 3 bases, the J end lost 5 bases, and 5 bases lay between the germline ends. CDR1 is MNHNS and CDR2 is SASEGT in the germline V gene. CDR3 coding DNA: TGTGCCAGCAGTGACCAGGATCAGCCCCAGCATTTT. Translated: CASSDQDQPQHF.

This clone appeared once. The chain employs TRBV19 and TRBJ1-2; the D gene is possibly TRBD1 (5 bases). V lost 5 bases, J lost 3 bases, and 19 bases lay in between. The germline gives CDR1 LNHDA, CDR2 SQIVND (reference sequence). The CDR3 is 16 amino acids. CDR3 protein: CASSPRWSPGDYGYTF. CDR3 bases: TGTGCCAGTAGTCCCCGGTGGAGCCCGGGGGACTATGGCTACACCTTC.

V is TRBV2 and J is TRBJ2-1, with TRBD2 matching 14 bases. The CDR3 covers 14 residues. The trim removed 6 bases at V and 9 bases at J, leaving 4 bases unmatched. CDR1 and CDR2 from the germline V gene are SNHLY and FYNNEI. The CDR3 DNA sequence: TGTGCCAGCAGCTCTGGACTAGCGGGAGGTGAGCAGTTCTTC. Protein product: CASSSGLAGGEQFF.

The table lists this clone with a few counts. The V call is TRBV18, the J call TRBJ1-4, with D unresolved. CDR1 is KGHSH and CDR2 is LQKENI in the germline V gene. V dropped 4 bases and J dropped 4 bases, with 7 bases sitting between them. The CDR3 is 13 residues long. The DNA of the CDR3 is TGTGCCAGCTCACGAGGCAATAATGAAAAACTGTTTTTT. Translated, it gives CASSRGNNEKLFF.

This sequence joins TRBV4-3 and TRBJ2-1; possible D gene TRBD2, 5 bases. This CDR3 has 18 amino acids. CDR1 and CDR2 from the germline V gene are LGHNA and YSLEER. Trimming removed 4 bases from V and 0 bases from J, with 19 bases in between. The CDR3 loop reads CASSRFGSAYLSYNEQFF. CDR3 coding DNA: TGCGCCAGCAGCCGGTTTGGGAGCGCCTATCTCTCCTACAATGAGCAGTTCTTC.

This clone was observed a few times. This chain connects TRBV5-1 to TRBJ2-3, with 10 bases identical to TRBD2. Germline trimming cut 3 bases from V and 3 bases from J; bases unmatched to any gene: 4. This CDR3 is built from 15 residues. CDR1 and CDR2 from the germline V gene are SGHRS and YFSETQ. The CDR3 DNA follows: TGCGCCAGCAGCTCTCTAGCGGGGGCGACAGATACGCAGTATTTT. Translation gives CASSSLAGATDTQYF.

This clone was seen many times. The chain is built from TRBV28 and TRBJ2-7; a possible D gene is TRBD1 (6 bases). The germline V and J ends were trimmed by 1 base and 3 bases, with 13 bases remaining between them. The CDR3 is 15 amino acids. Germline V gene lookup returns CDR1 MDHEN and CDR2 SYDVKM. As DNA, the CDR3 is TGTGCCAGCAGTTTATTCGGGGACAAGAACTACGAGCAGTACTTC. It is translated as CASSLFGDKNYEQYF.

The chain employs TRBV28 and TRBJ1-3, with D possibly being TRBD1 (6 bases). The CDR3 loop spans 16 amino acids. In germline, CDR1 is MDHEN, CDR2 SYDVKM. V was cut by 4 bases and J by 2 bases, with 15 bases left in between. CDR3 bases: TGTGCCAGCAGTTCCTTGACAGGCAAGACTGGAAACACCATATATTTT. Translated: CASSSLTGKTGNTIYF.

This clone was detected only a few times. This chain joins TRBV6-6 and TRBJ2-7; D might be TRBD1 (6 bases). Deletions cut 7 bases from V and 2 bases from J, with 12 bases between. The CDR3 spans 13 residues. Germline loops: CDR1 MNHNY, CDR2 SVGAGI (reference sequence). The CDR3 sequence: CASTQQGAYEQYF. CDR3 DNA sequence: TGTGCCAGCACGCAACAGGGAGCCTACGAGCAGTACTTC.

The rearrangement uses TRBV11-2 and TRBJ2-7; 8 bases match TRBD2. CDR3 length: 13 residues. V lost 3 bases, J lost 6 bases, and 4 bases stayed unmatched. Germline V gene lookup returns CDR1 SGHAT and CDR2 FQNNGV. The CDR3 DNA is TGTGCCAGCAGCTTTAGCGGGGTGGGCGAGCAGTACTTC. Amino acids: CASSFSGVGEQYF.

This clone was detected a few times. The rearrangement joins TRBV6-6 to TRBJ2-3; TRBD2 matches 10 bases. Germline CDR1 MNHNY, CDR2 SVGAGI (reference sequence). The CDR3 has 16 amino acids. Losses at the gene ends were 1 base for V and 5 bases for J; bases not matched to a gene: 6. As DNA, the CDR3 is TGTGCCAGCAGTTACTTGGTAGCGGGGGGTCTAGATACGCAGTATTTT. It translates to CASSYLVAGGLDTQYF.